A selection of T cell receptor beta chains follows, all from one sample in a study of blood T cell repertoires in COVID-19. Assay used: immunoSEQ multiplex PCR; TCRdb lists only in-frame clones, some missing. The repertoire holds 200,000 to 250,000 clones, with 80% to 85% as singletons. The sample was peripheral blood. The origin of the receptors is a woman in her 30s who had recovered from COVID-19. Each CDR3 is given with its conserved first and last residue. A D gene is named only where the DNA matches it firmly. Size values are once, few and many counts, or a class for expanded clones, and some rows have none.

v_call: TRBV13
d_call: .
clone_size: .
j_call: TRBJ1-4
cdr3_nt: TGTGCCAGCAGCTTGGCGGGGAATGAAAAACTGTTTTTT
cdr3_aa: CASSLAGNEKLFF

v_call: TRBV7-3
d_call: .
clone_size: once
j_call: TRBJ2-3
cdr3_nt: TGTGCCAGCAGCTTAATAAGGCGGGAAGGGACAGATACGCAGTATTTT
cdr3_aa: CASSLIRREGTDTQYF

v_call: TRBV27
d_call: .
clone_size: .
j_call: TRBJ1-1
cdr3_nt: TGTGCCAGCAGTTTAGGGAGGGACACTGAAGCTTTCTTT
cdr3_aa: CASSLGRDTEAFF

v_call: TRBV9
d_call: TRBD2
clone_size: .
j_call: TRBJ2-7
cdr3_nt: TGTGCCAGCAGCCCGAGGACTAGCGGAAAGGACTACGAGCAGTACTTC
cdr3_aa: CASSPRTSGKDYEQYF

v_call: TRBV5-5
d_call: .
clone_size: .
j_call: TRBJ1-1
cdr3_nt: TGTGCCAGCAGCTTTTTCTTACGGCGCGGGAACACTGAAGCTTTCTTT
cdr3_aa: CASSFFLRRGNTEAFF

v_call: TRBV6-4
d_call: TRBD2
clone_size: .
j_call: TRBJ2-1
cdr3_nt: TGTGCCAGCAGTGACTCGGCGGGAGGGAGCAATGAGCAGTTCTTC
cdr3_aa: CASSDSAGGSNEQFF

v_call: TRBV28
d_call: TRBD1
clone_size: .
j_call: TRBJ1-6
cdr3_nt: TGTGCCAGCAGTTCGCCCGGGACAGCCTATAATTCACCCCTCCACTTT
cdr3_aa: CASSSPGTAYNSPLHF

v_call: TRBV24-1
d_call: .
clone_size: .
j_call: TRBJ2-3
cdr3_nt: TGTGCCACCAGTGATACCTCTTTTTCCCTTTTTAGTACGGCAGATACGCAGTATTTT
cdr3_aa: CATSDTSFSLFSTADTQYF

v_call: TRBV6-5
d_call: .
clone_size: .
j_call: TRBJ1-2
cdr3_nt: TGTGCCAGCACGGCAGGGCTGAACTATGGCTACACCTTC
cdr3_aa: CASTAGLNYGYTF

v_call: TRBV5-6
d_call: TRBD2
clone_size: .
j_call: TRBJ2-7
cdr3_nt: TGTGCCAGCAGCTCTTTAAGGCGACTAGCGGGTTCCACCTACGAGCAGTACTTC
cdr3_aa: CASSSLRRLAGSTYEQYF

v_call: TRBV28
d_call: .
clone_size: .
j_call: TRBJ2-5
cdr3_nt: TGTGCCAGCAGCCCAGGGCGAGAGACCCAGTACTTC
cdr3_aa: CASSPGRETQYF

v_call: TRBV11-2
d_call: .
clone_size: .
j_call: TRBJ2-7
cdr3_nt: TGTGCCAGCAGCTCGGACTGGTCGGGGGAGCAGTACTTC
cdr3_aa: CASSSDWSGEQYF

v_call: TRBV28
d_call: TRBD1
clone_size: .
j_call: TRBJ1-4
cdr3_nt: TGTGCCAGCAGTAAAACCCTTCCGGGACAGGGCATAGGTGAAAAACTGTTTTTT
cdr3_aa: CASSKTLPGQGIGEKLFF

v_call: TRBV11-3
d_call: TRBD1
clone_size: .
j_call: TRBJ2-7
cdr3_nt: TGTGCCAGCAGTGGGACAGGGGTCTACGAGCAGTACTTC
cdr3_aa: CASSGTGVYEQYF

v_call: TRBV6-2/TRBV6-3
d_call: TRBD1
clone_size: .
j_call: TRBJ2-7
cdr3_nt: TGTGCCAGCAGTCCGGGACAGGTAACCTACGAGCAGTACTTC
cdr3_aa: CASSPGQVTYEQYF

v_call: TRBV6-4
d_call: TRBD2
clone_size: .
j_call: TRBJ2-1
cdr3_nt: TGTGCCAGCAGTGACTCCCTAACTAGCGATGAGCAGTTCTTC
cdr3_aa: CASSDSLTSDEQFF

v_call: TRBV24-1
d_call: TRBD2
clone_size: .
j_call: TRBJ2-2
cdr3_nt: TGTGCCACCAGTGACCCGACTAGCGGGAGGGGGAACACCGGGGAGCTGTTTTTT
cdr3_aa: CATSDPTSGRGNTGELFF

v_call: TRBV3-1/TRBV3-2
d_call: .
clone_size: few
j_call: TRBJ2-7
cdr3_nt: TGTGCCAGCAGCCGTCGGGGGACGTACGAGCAGTACTTC
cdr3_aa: CASSRRGTYEQYF

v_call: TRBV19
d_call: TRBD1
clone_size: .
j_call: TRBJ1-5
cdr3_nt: TGTGCCAGTAGGCGGGGACAGGGAATTAGCAATCAGCCCCAGCATTTT
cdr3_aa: CASRRGQGISNQPQHF

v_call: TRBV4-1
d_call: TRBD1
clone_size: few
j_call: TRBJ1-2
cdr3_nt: TGCGCCAGCAGCCAAGATCCTAGTGTAGACAGGGGGAACTATGGCTACACCTTC
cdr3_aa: CASSQDPSVDRGNYGYTF

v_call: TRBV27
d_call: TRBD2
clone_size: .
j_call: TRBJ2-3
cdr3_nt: TGTGCCAGCAGTAGGACTAGCTACGCAGATACGCAGTATTTT
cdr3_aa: CASSRTSYADTQYF

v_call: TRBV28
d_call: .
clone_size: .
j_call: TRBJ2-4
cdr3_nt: TGTGCCAGCAGTTTAGCTCCCGGGACAAGCAAAAACATTCAGTACTTC
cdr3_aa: CASSLAPGTSKNIQYF

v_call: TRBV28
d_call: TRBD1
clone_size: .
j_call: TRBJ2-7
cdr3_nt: TGTGCCAGCAGTTTAACTACCGGGACAGCCTCTTCCGAGCAGTACTTC
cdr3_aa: CASSLTTGTASSEQYF

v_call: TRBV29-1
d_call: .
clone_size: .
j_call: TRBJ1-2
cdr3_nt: TGCAGCGCCGGACGGCCGGGGTATGGCTACACCTTC
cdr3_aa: CSAGRPGYGYTF

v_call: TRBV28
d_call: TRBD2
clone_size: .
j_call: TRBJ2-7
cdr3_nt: TGTGCCAGCAGTTGGGGACTAGCGGGATTTTACGAGCAGTACTTC
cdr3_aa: CASSWGLAGFYEQYF

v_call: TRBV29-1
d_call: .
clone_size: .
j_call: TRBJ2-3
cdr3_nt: TGCAGCGTTGAGAAGTTGCTAGGCACAGATACGCAGTATTTT
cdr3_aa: CSVEKLLGTDTQYF

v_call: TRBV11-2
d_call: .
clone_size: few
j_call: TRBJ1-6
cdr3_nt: TGTGCCAGCAGCTTAGTATTCCAGGGCTGGTCACCCCTCCACTTT
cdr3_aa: CASSLVFQGWSPLHF

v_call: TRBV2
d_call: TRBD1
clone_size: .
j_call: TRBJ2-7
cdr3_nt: TGTGCCAGCAGGGACGGACAGGGTTCCTACGAGCAGTACTTC
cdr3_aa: CASRDGQGSYEQYF

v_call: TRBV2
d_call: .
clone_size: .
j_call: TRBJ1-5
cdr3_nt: TGTGCCAGCAGGGGACACGAGGGCGATCAGCCCCAGCATTTT
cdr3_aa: CASRGHEGDQPQHF

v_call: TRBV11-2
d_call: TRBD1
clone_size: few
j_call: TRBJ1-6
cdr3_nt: TGTGCCAGCAGCCAAATACTAGGGGGCAGGGCCCTCCACTTT
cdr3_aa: CASSQILGGRALHF

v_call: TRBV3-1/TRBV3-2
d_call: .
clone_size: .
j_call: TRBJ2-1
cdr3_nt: TGTGCCAGCAGCAAACAACAGGGCGCATCCTACAATGAGCAGTTCTTC
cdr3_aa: CASSKQQGASYNEQFF

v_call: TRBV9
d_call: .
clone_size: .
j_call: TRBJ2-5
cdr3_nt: TGTGCCAGCAGCGTCGGCACGGTGGGGGCAGGAGAGACCCAGTACTTC
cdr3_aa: CASSVGTVGAGETQYF

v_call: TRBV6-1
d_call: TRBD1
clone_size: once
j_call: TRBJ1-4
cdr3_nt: TGTGCCAGCAGTGAAACGGGGGGGACAGGGGGCGAAAAACTGTTTTTT
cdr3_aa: CASSETGGTGGEKLFF

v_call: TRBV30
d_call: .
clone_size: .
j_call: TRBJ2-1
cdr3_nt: TGTGCCTGGGCCCATACTAGCAACAATGAGCAGTTCTTC
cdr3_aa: CAWAHTSNNEQFF

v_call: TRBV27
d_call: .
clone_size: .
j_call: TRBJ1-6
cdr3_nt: TGTGCCAGCAGGCGTCAAGAATCACCCCTCCACTTT
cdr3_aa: CASRRQESPLHF

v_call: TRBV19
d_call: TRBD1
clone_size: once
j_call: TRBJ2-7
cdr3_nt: TGTGCCAGTAGTGCCGGGACAGGCTACGAGCAGTACTTC
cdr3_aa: CASSAGTGYEQYF

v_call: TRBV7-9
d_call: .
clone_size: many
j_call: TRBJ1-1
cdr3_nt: TGTGCCAGCAGCTTAGGGACACCAGGAACTCAAGCTTTCTTT
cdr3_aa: CASSLGTPGTQAFF

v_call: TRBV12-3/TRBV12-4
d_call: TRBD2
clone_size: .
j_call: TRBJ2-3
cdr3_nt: TGTGCCAGCAGTTTTTCTGCGGGAGGGCAGTATTTT
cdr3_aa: CASSFSAGGQYF

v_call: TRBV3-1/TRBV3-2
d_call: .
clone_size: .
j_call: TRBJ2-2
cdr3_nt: TGTGCCAGCAGCCTGGGAGTTAATTCGGCCGGGGAGCTGTTTTTT
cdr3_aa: CASSLGVNSAGELFF

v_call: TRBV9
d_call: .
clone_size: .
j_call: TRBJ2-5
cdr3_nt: TGTGCCAGCAGGCCTTCAGGGCTTCCCGGGGAGACCCAGTACTTC
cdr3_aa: CASRPSGLPGETQYF

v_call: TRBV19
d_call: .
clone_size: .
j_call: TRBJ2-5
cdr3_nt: TGTGCCAGTAGTATGGGCCCTAGCGCCCAAGAGACCCAGTACTTC
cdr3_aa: CASSMGPSAQETQYF

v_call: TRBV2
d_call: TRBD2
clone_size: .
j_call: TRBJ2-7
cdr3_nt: TGTGCCAGCAGTTACGGGACTAGCGGGACCCTCTACGAGCAGTACTTC
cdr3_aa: CASSYGTSGTLYEQYF

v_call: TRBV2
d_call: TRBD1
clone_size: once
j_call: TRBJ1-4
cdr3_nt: TGTGCCAGCAGTGAAGCGGGACAGAATAATGAAAAACTGTTTTTT
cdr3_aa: CASSEAGQNNEKLFF

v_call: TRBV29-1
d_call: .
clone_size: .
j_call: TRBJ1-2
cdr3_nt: TGCAGCGTTGAAGAACACGTCTATGGCTACACCTTC
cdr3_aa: CSVEEHVYGYTF

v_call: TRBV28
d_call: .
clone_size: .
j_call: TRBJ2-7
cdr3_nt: TGTGCCAGCAGTGCGGCCTTAGAGCAGTACTTC
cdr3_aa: CASSAALEQYF

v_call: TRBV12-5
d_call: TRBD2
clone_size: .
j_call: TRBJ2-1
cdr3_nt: TGTGCTACTAGCTTCGGACTAGCGGGAGTCGGCGCGGTTGAGCAGTTCTTC
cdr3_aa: CATSFGLAGVGAVEQFF

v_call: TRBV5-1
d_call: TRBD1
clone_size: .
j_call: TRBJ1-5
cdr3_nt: TGCGCCAGCAGCCCGACAGGGTACGATCAGCCCCAGCATTTT
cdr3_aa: CASSPTGYDQPQHF

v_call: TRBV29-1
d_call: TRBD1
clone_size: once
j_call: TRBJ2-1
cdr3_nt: TGCAGCGTTGGTCGGGGACAGAGCGGCTACAATGAGCAGTTCTTC
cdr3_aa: CSVGRGQSGYNEQFF

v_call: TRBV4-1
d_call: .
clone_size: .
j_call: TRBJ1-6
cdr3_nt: TGCGCCAGCAGCCAAGATGTAACGGGTCGGGATTCACCCCTCCACTTT
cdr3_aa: CASSQDVTGRDSPLHF

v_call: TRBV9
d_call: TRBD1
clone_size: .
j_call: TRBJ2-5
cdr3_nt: TGTGCCAGCAGCGTAGCTACGATGGACAGGGAGACCCAGTACTTC
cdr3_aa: CASSVATMDRETQYF

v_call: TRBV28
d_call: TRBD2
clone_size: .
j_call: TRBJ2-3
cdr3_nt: TGTGCCAGCAGTACTAGCGGCAAAATAGATACGCAGTATTTT
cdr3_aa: CASSTSGKIDTQYF

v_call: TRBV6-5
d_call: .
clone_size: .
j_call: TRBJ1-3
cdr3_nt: TGTGCCAGCAGAGGGGCCGGAAACACCATATATTTT
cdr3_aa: CASRGAGNTIYF